Listed below are T cell receptor beta chains from one sample, sequenced in a study of T cells in Graves' hyperthyroidism and ophthalmopathy. Each CDR3 protein gets one entry after TCRdb re-called the multiplex PCR reads with MiXCR. The repertoire holds hundreds of thousands of distinct CDR3 sequences, with just over 45% as singletons. Sequencing was performed on peripheral blood or thyroid tissue (not recorded which). The receptors come from a woman aged 18 to 35 with Graves' hyperthyroidism. Each CDR3 is given with its conserved first and last residue. The D gene is left open where the match is weak. Clone size, where shown, is once, few, many, or a class for clones that have expanded.

clone size: NA
D gene: NA
J gene: TRBJ2-5
V gene: TRBV10-2
CDR3 protein: CASSHQAGNQETQYF
CDR3 DNA: TGTGCCAGCAGCCACCAAGCGGGCAACCAAGAGACCCAGTACTTC

clone size: NA
D gene: NA
J gene: TRBJ2-5
V gene: TRBV2
CDR3 protein: CASSEGGAAGETQYF
CDR3 DNA: TGTGCCAGCAGTGAAGGGGGGGCAGCGGGAGAGACCCAGTACTTC

clone size: many
D gene: NA
J gene: TRBJ2-5
V gene: TRBV29-1
CDR3 protein: CSVEIGHEETQYF
CDR3 DNA: TGCAGCGTTGAAATTGGACACGAGGAGACCCAGTACTTC

clone size: NA
D gene: TRBD1
J gene: TRBJ2-2
V gene: TRBV7-2
CDR3 protein: CASRSSTGGRDTGELFF
CDR3 DNA: TGTGCCAGCAGGTCCTCAACAGGGGGCCGAGACACCGGGGAGCTGTTTTTT

clone size: NA
D gene: NA
J gene: TRBJ2-6
V gene: TRBV5-1
CDR3 protein: CASSIGSSGANVPTF
CDR3 DNA: TGCGCCAGCAGTATAGGCAGCTCTGGGGCCAACGTCCCGACTTTC

clone size: NA
D gene: NA
J gene: TRBJ1-5
V gene: TRBV19
CDR3 protein: CVSSINLRGDQPQHF
CDR3 DNA: TGTGTCAGTAGTATTAACTTAAGGGGGGATCAGCCCCAGCATTTT

clone size: NA
D gene: TRBD1
J gene: TRBJ1-1
V gene: TRBV9
CDR3 protein: CASSSWTGLTEAFF
CDR3 DNA: TGTGCCAGCAGCTCCTGGACAGGCCTCACTGAAGCTTTCTTT

clone size: many
D gene: NA
J gene: TRBJ2-7
V gene: TRBV15
CDR3 protein: CATSRDRGGLYEQYF
CDR3 DNA: TGTGCCACCAGCAGAGACAGGGGCGGTCTCTACGAGCAGTACTTC

clone size: few
D gene: TRBD1
J gene: TRBJ2-6
V gene: TRBV19
CDR3 protein: CASRLTGAGANVLTF
CDR3 DNA: TGTGCCAGTAGGCTTACAGGGGCTGGGGCCAACGTCCTGACTTTC

clone size: NA
D gene: NA
J gene: TRBJ1-3
V gene: TRBV2
CDR3 protein: CASSTGDLPGNTIYF
CDR3 DNA: TGTGCCAGCAGTACGGGTGATCTCCCTGGAAACACCATATATTTT

clone size: NA
D gene: TRBD1
J gene: TRBJ1-5
V gene: TRBV29-1
CDR3 protein: CSVVIQGGQPQHF
CDR3 DNA: TGCAGCGTTGTAATACAGGGGGGGCAGCCCCAGCATTTT

clone size: NA
D gene: NA
J gene: TRBJ2-5
V gene: TRBV7-9
CDR3 protein: CASSLIEVFGETQYF
CDR3 DNA: TGTGCCAGCAGCTTAATTGAAGTTTTCGGAGAGACCCAGTACTTC